This T cell receptor (beta chain) was profiled in a study of shared clonotypes between healthy human individuals (TCRdb year 2020). For the wider study: The cohort comprised two women and three men aged 18 to 49 years. Per donor, three plates each were used for CD4 naive and CD4 memory, two for CD8 naive, and one for CD8 memory. To estimate repertoire size and how much clonotype sharing occurs between individuals, the study deeply sequenced the blood TCR repertoires of five healthy adults. Different laboratories and diverse techniques were used to prepare libraries and sequence TCR repertoires, to increase sequencing depth and limit assay-specific biases. Each donor's leukapheresis produced roughly between about 0.9 and 9.5 billion PBMCs. Points the paper makes about the study in general: When four donors were compared, the shared fraction of clonotypes was about 5% for naive CD4, approximately 3.5% for naive CD8, roughly 2.5% for memory CD4, and around 0.37% for memory CD8. Sampling was restricted to blood, and TCR repertoires in tissues likely differ from the TCR repertoires found in blood. Pairwise subsampling indicated that sequencing depth was expected to affect the degree of clonotype sharing among donors. Naive subsets generally had larger estimated clonotype richness than memory subsets did. Rarefaction of sorted-subset datasets indicated incomplete sequencing despite the large sequencing depth. The genetic and exposure-history diversity represented was limited by the small number of donors. Compared with non-shared clonotypes, clonotypes shared by all four sorted-subset donors had higher generation probabilities.

On this clone: Its antigen is not yet known. Qualities for individual bases were not recorded, and no much larger clone is one base off.

Donors were healthy HIV-negative adults with no recently reported acute infections or vaccinations. Every donor was a Caucasian adult living in Nashville, Tennessee, USA. CD4+ T cells were enriched by magnetic negative selection; naive cells were then positively selected on CD45RA, and the negative fraction formed the memory subset. Blood was obtained by leukapheresis, after which PBMCs were separated by Ficoll-Histopaque density gradient centrifugation and cryopreserved in liquid nitrogen vapor phase. Analytical flow cytometry was used to check the purity and quantity of each magnetically sorted T cell population. Each sorted fraction had its genomic DNA isolated and then quantified by UV absorbance on a Nanodrop 2000c. The germline V gene supplies CDR1 SGHRS and CDR2 YFSETQ. Reading from cysteine to phenylalanine, the CDR3 counts 18 amino acids. The retained sequence is limited to the CDR3, 54 bases, with the frame set at the first base. V loses 3 bases at its end and J loses 0 bases; junction bases beyond the gene matches: 9.

TCR CDR3 regions were amplified from genomic DNA by multiplex PCR using the deep immunoSEQ assay. For each cell subset, the extracted genomic DNA was distributed evenly across all wells of several immunoSEQ 96-well plates, and each plate served as one replicate. For sorted subsets, each replicate PCR was loaded with roughly 190 ng genomic DNA, equivalent to approximately 33,000 T cell genomes. The purified libraries were quantified using a Qubit 3.0 fluorometer, sized with a Bioanalyzer 2100, and then quantified again using the KAPA Library Quantification kit. Every immunoSEQ 96-well plate was sequenced on a separate single-read 150-cycle Illumina NextSeq 550 flow cell. Per the original workflow: Because the immunoSEQ output included only junctional sequences and no quality scores, the filtering could not be the same as the filtering used for full-length reads. Sequences were annotated with PyIR, a Python wrapper for IgBLAST v1.9, using IMGT germline references to assign V/J genes and CDR3. Reads were filtered out if the reads had weak V/J assignments (E-value above 1e-6), no CDR3, stop codons, out-of-frame junctions, or ambiguous translated residues. V3J clonotypes were defined as sequences sharing the same inferred V gene, J gene, and CDR3 amino acid sequence. To compute the percentage overlap between repertoires, the number of shared unique clonotypes was divided by the size of the smaller repertoire. Richness of each repertoire was evaluated using RTK rarefaction, the Chao1 estimator, and Recon v2.1 estimates of unobserved clonotypes. For all TCRbeta clonotypes obtained by the gDNA method from a handful of donors, generation probabilities were computed with OLGA. The table comes from immuneACCESS by way of TCRdb, which keeps in-frame sequences with V and J called. Part of the clones is missing from these tables; in studies checked, under half for an unresolved V gene and the rest for unknown reasons. Clone size and V and J calls were adopted from that table, with D and trimming inferred from the DNA. In all, the sample holds hundreds of thousands of clones, and around 72% of those were seen once. Of the sample, approximately 1.8% is held by the ten largest clones.

The source material was memory CD4+ T cells sorted from blood. In the paper's terms, the cell subset or site label means: CD45RA-negative fraction. This clonotype originated in a woman aged 30 to 39 in good health. The chain is assembled from TRBV5-1 and TRBJ1-3, and 10 junctional nucleotides match TRBD1. The CDR3 reads as follows: CASSWGQGNAGSGNTIYF. At the DNA level, the sequence is TGCGCCAGCAGCTGGGGACAGGGGAACGCCGGCTCTGGAAACACCATATATTTT.